This T cell receptor beta chain was identified during a study of blood T cells in healthy people across ages. General study points: Roughly linearly, TCR beta diversity per million T cells fell as age increased.

This CDR3 region has 17 residues. J was trimmed by 4 bases and V by 5 bases; bases with no gene match: 8. Germline V gene sequence: CDR1 SGHTA, CDR2 FQGTGA. A second PCR, run for roughly 7 to 11 cycles, used a sample-barcoded 5' primer plus a J-beta primer mix. TCRdb ran MiXCR on the 5' RACE reads and lists one entry per CDR3 protein. This repertoire shows approximately 1.5 million distinct CDR3 sequences, roughly 32% found once; its top ten account for approximately 10%. This clonotype was seen a handful of times. What it binds is not known. Sequenced material: blood. The TCR originated in a woman in her thirties in good health. The rearrangement joins TRBV7-3 to TRBJ2-3, with 14 bases aligning to TRBD2. In nucleotides, the CDR3 is TGTGCCAGCAGCATGGGACTAGCGGGGGACCCCTCAGATACGCAGTATTTT. Its protein is CASSMGLAGDPSDTQYF.